This T cell receptor beta chain stems from a study of CD8+CD57+ T cells in acquired aplastic anemia. Study-wide points: CD8+ Simpson's diversity did not differ significantly between patients and controls.

Points on this clonotype: Its antigen remains unidentified.

TCR beta VDJ and CDR3 profiles were obtained from a genomic DNA template. TCRdb reanalysed the reads using MiXCR and keeps one entry per CDR3 protein. The data contain around 140,000 distinct CDR3 sequences, less than 45% of them singletons. J lost 1 base, V lost 5 bases, and 4 bases had no gene match. The germline CDR1 and CDR2 sequences are SGHTA and FQGNSA. The CDR3 extends over 15 amino acids. Material for sequencing was sorted CD4+, CD8+, or CD8+CD57+ T cells (not recorded which) from PBMCs. The sequence derives from a human donor in good health, serving as a control. The genes are TRBV7-2 and TRBJ2-2, with 7 bases identical to TRBD1. DNA for the CDR3: TGTGCCAGCAGCCTACGACAGGGGAACACCGGGGAGCTGTTTTTT. Translating it yields CASSLRQGNTGELFF.